This is a list of T cell receptor beta chains from one sample in a study of blood T cell repertoires in COVID-19. The protocol was immunoSEQ multiplex PCR, while the TCRdb copy is restricted to in-frame clones and leaves out a portion. The sample consists of roughly 230,000 clones, about 84% of them appearing once. Sequencing used peripheral blood. Receptors were obtained from an elderly woman with acute or convalescent COVID-19. The CDR3 runs from the conserved cysteine through the conserved F or W. The order of the fields is CDR3 protein, CDR3 DNA, D gene, clone size, CDR3 length, V gene, J gene. The D gene is left open where the match is weak. Where a row states a size, it is once, few, many or the class of an expanded clone; other rows omit it.

CDR3: CASSSTTAYEQYF
DNA: TGTGCCAGCAGCTCCACAACAGCATACGAGCAGTACTTC
D: .
size: .
length: 13
V: TRBV5-6
J: TRBJ2-7

CDR3: CASVPSRGTSGGYNEQFF
DNA: TGTGCTAGTGTCCCCTCGAGGGGCACTAGCGGGGGATACAATGAGCAGTTCTTC
D: TRBD2
size: once
length: 18
V: TRBV12-5
J: TRBJ2-1

CDR3: CASSSDRGEQYF
DNA: TGTGCCAGCAGCTCCGACAGGGGCGAGCAGTACTTC
D: TRBD1
size: .
length: 12
V: TRBV5-4
J: TRBJ2-7

CDR3: CASSSVSQGAGYTF
DNA: TGCGCCAGCAGCTCCGTATCCCAGGGGGCTGGCTACACCTTC
D: TRBD1
size: .
length: 14
V: TRBV5-1
J: TRBJ1-2

CDR3: CASSQRPGQGGTQYF
DNA: TGTGCCAGCAGCCAGCGACCGGGACAGGGGGGTACGCAGTATTTT
D: TRBD1
size: .
length: 15
V: TRBV3-1/TRBV3-2
J: TRBJ2-3

CDR3: CAISPGGSYEQYF
DNA: TGTGCCATCAGTCCAGGGGGTTCCTACGAGCAGTACTTC
D: TRBD1
size: few
length: 13
V: TRBV10-3
J: TRBJ2-7

CDR3: CSAGQGLNTEAFF
DNA: TGCAGCGCAGGACAGGGCCTGAACACTGAAGCTTTCTTT
D: TRBD1
size: .
length: 13
V: TRBV29-1
J: TRBJ1-1

CDR3: CASGLVLGRGNTEAFF
DNA: TGTGCTAGTGGTTTGGTTCTTGGCAGGGGGAACACTGAAGCTTTCTTT
D: .
size: few
length: 16
V: TRBV12-5
J: TRBJ1-1

CDR3: CASSVSGTYEQYF
DNA: TGTGCTAGTTCAGTGAGCGGGACTTACGAGCAGTACTTC
D: TRBD2
size: .
length: 13
V: TRBV12-5
J: TRBJ2-7

CDR3: CASSSGLAGYEQYF
DNA: TGTGCCAGCAGCTCGGGACTAGCGGGCTACGAGCAGTACTTC
D: TRBD2
size: .
length: 14
V: TRBV7-2
J: TRBJ2-7

CDR3: CASSQDRLVATNEKLFF
DNA: TGTGCCAGCTCTCAAGACAGACTTGTTGCAACTAATGAAAAACTGTTTTTT
D: .
size: .
length: 17
V: TRBV18
J: TRBJ1-4

CDR3: CAWSITKGQGYEQYF
DNA: TGTGCCTGGAGCATTACAAAGGGACAGGGGTACGAGCAGTACTTC
D: TRBD1
size: .
length: 15
V: TRBV30
J: TRBJ2-7

CDR3: CAEAQGANSPLHF
DNA: TGTGCCGAAGCACAGGGGGCGAATTCACCCCTCCACTTT
D: TRBD1
size: .
length: 13
V: TRBV30
J: TRBJ1-6

CDR3: CASSQIGIGNEKLFF
DNA: TGTGCCAGCAGCCAAATTGGCATCGGGAATGAAAAACTGTTTTTT
D: .
size: .
length: 15
V: TRBV3-1/TRBV3-2
J: TRBJ1-4

CDR3: CASSLGAGGYGYTF
DNA: TGCGCCAGCAGCCTGGGGGCGGGCGGCTATGGCTACACCTTC
D: .
size: few
length: 14
V: TRBV5-1
J: TRBJ1-2

CDR3: CASSGKGTRGRGQPQHF
DNA: TGTGCCAGCAGTGGAAAGGGTACCAGGGGGCGGGGGCAGCCCCAGCATTTT
D: TRBD1
size: .
length: 17
V: TRBV25-1
J: TRBJ1-5

CDR3: CASSWTAYNEQFF
DNA: TGTGCCAGCAGCTGGACAGCCTACAATGAGCAGTTCTTC
D: .
size: .
length: 13
V: TRBV5-5
J: TRBJ2-1